These 15 T cell receptor beta chains came from one sample sequenced in a study of cytomegalovirus exposure and HLA in healthy donors. The PCR employed 60 Vbeta primers together with 13 Jbeta primers. Sequencing was performed with immunoSEQ multiplex PCR; in TCRdb, only in-frame clones are kept and a portion is missing. The repertoire holds approximately 210,000 clones, with 79% as singletons. The sample was PBMCs. The receptor source for this set is a girl under 18 in good health and CMV-seropositive.

The chain recombines TRBV27 with TRBJ1-1; D uncertain. Trimming removed 8 bases at V and 2 bases at J, with 12 bases between. Germline assignment: CDR1 MNHEY and CDR2 SMNVEV (reference sequence). The CDR3 extends over 13 amino acids. This chain's CDR3 is CASSFGHNTEAFF. The CDR3 coding sequence is TGTGCCAGCTCTTTTGGGCATAACACTGAAGCTTTCTTT.

V usage is TRBV2 and J usage is TRBJ2-2; 7 bases line up with TRBD2. Germline values: CDR1 SNHLY, CDR2 FYNNEI. The ends lost 8 bases at V and 6 bases at J; junction bases unmatched: 6. This CDR3 contains 13 residues. CDR3 sequence: CASGSGEAGELFF. CDR3 DNA sequence: TGTGCCAGCGGAAGCGGGGAGGCCGGGGAGCTGTTTTTT.

The V gene is TRBV5-4, the J gene TRBJ1-4; no reliable D call. Germline loops: CDR1 SGHNT, CDR2 YYREEE (reference sequence). V was pared by 0 bases and J by 2 bases, with 17 bases between. The CDR3 contains 18 residues. CDR3 bases: TGTGCCAGCAGCTTGGCCGGTAGGACGGAGGACACTAATGAAAAACTGTTTTTT. It translates to CASSLAGRTEDTNEKLFF.

This chain connects TRBV4-2 to TRBJ2-3; D remains ambiguous. Trimming left V 1 base short and J 3 bases short, with 8 bases between. Germline V lookup: CDR1 LGHNA, CDR2 YNFKEQ. The CDR3 has 14 residues. CDR3 residues: CASSQVAPTDTQYF. The CDR3 DNA sequence: TGTGCCAGCAGCCAAGTAGCTCCTACAGATACGCAGTATTTT.

This clone was recorded once. The chain carries TRBV27 and TRBJ2-1, with D unresolved. CDR3 length: 17 residues. V was pared by 7 bases and J by 9 bases, with 28 bases between. Per germline, CDR1 MNHEY and CDR2 SMNVEV (reference sequence). CDR3: CASTTSAGSSRVGEQFF. CDR3 nucleotides: TGTGCCAGCACTACCTCGGCCGGGTCGTCCCGAGTCGGTGAGCAGTTCTTC.

This chain connects TRBV2 to TRBJ2-3; TRBD2 matches at 7 bases. CDR1 is SNHLY and CDR2 is FYNNEI in the germline V gene. V dropped 3 bases and J dropped 5; count of bases not matched to a gene: 8. This CDR3 has 15 residues. The CDR3 DNA is TGTGCCAGCAGTGATATAGCGGGCCTCCTAGATACGCAGTATTTT. Translated: CASSDIAGLLDTQYF.

The chain carries TRBV6-1 and TRBJ2-4; 9 nucleotides align to TRBD2. Germline-derived CDR1 and CDR2 are MNHNS and SASEGT. J lost 1 base, V lost 2 bases, and 6 bases had no gene match. This CDR3 is built from 17 residues. CDR3 in amino acids: CASSERPRGGAKNIQYF. The DNA of the CDR3 is TGTGCCAGCAGTGAACGGCCGCGGGGGGGGGCCAAAAACATTCAGTACTTC.

CDR3 protein: CASSLAGHTNTEAFF. CDR3 DNA sequence: TGTGCCAGCAGCTTAGCGGGACACACGAACACTGAAGCTTTCTTT. The chain links TRBV7-6 to TRBJ1-1; possible D gene TRBD1, 6 bases. Trimming took off 0 bases at V and 1 base at J, with 9 bases between the two ends. The germline CDR1 and CDR2 sequences are SGHVS and FNYEAQ. CDR3 length equals 15 residues.

V is TRBV27 and J is TRBJ1-1, with D possibly matching TRBD1 (6 bases). There are 15 residues in the CDR3. V was shortened by 4 bases and J by 4 bases, with 16 bases between the two germline ends. Germline V gene lookup returns CDR1 MNHEY and CDR2 SMNVEV (reference sequence). The CDR3 nucleotides are TGTGCCAGCAGTTATGGTGGGGGCGCGTTCACTGAAGCTTTCTTT. Its protein is CASSYGGGAFTEAFF.

V is TRBV2 and J is TRBJ2-7; the match to TRBD2 covers 9 bases. Trimming cost V 3 bases and J 2 bases; bases outside gene matches: 8. The V gene's germline CDR1 is SNHLY and CDR2 FYNNEI. The length of the CDR3 is 16 residues. The CDR3 DNA reads TGTGCCAGCAGTGAGACCCCGGGACTAGCAACCTACGAGCAGTACTTC. This codes for CASSETPGLATYEQYF.

The rearrangement uses TRBV10-1 and TRBJ2-5; 7 bases are a match to TRBD1. Germline V gives CDR1 WNHNN, CDR2 SYGVQD (reference sequence). J lost 4 bases, V lost 5 bases, and 10 bases had no gene match. The CDR3 is made up of 15 amino acids. The CDR3 region has the DNA TGCGCCAGCAGTCCCGACAGGGTCAAAGGAGAGACCCAGTACTTC. The encoded protein is CASSPDRVKGETQYF.

V gene TRBV30 combines with J gene TRBJ2-2, with D possibly matching TRBD1 (6 bases). V was pared by 4 bases and J by 6 bases, with 15 bases between. The germline gives CDR1 GTSNPN, CDR2 SVGIG (reference sequence). CDR3 size: 14 residues. CDR3 residues: CAWMGQGSPGELFF. CDR3 coding DNA: TGTGCCTGGATGGGGCAGGGGAGCCCCGGGGAGCTGTTTTTT. Complete variable domain (other parts from reference TRBV30 and TRBJ2-2): SQTIHQWPATLVQPVGSPLSLECTVEGTSNPNLYWYRQAAGRGLQLLFYSVGIGQISSEVPQNLSASRPQDRQFILSSKKLLLSDSGFYLCAWMGQGSPGELFFGEGSRLTVL.

This clone was seen just once. The V call is TRBV11-2, the J call TRBJ1-1, with D possibly being TRBD1 (5 bases). Germline CDR1 reads SGHAT; CDR2 reads FQNNGV. The CDR3 has 14 amino acids. Trimming removed 5 bases at V and 1 base at J, with 11 bases between. The CDR3 sequence is CASSLTTANTEAFF. As DNA, the CDR3 is TGTGCCAGCAGCCTGACGACAGCGAACACTGAAGCTTTCTTT. Full variable domain (missing parts from reference TRBV11-2 and TRBJ1-1): EAGVAQSPRYKIIEKRQSVAFWCNPISGHATLYWYQQILGQGPKLLIQFQNNGVVDDSQLPKDRFSAERLKGVDSTLKIQPAKLEDSAVYLCASSLTTANTEAFFGQGTRLTVV.

The V call is TRBV11-2, the J call TRBJ2-7, with 10 nucleotides matching TRBD2. Germline V lookup: CDR1 SGHAT, CDR2 FQNNGV. Unmatched junction bases numbered 3, after V lost 7 bases and J lost 3 bases. The CDR3 loop spans 13 amino acids. The CDR3 DNA reads as TGTGCCAGCACAGGACTAGCGGACTACGAGCAGTACTTC. Translation: CASTGLADYEQYF.

The chain couples TRBV11-3 to TRBJ1-1; possible D gene TRBD1, 5 bases. Trimming left V 2 bases short and J 5 bases short, with 27 bases between. CDR1 is SGHNT and CDR2 is YENEEA in the germline V gene. This CDR3 spans 19 amino acids. CDR3 amino acids: CASSLTIQGKGRMRTEAFF. In nucleotides, the CDR3 is TGTGCCAGCAGCTTAACTATCCAGGGAAAAGGGAGGATGAGGACTGAAGCTTTCTTT.